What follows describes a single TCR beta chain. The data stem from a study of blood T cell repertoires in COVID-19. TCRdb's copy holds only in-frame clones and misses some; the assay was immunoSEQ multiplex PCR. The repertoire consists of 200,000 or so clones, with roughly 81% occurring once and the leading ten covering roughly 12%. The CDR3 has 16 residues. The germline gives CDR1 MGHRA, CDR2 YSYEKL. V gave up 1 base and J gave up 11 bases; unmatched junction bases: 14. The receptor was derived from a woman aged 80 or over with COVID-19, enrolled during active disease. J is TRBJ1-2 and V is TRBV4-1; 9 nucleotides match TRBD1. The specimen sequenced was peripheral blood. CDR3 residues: CASSQVGTGIGPAYTF. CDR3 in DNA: TGCGCCAGCAGCCAAGTAGGGACAGGGATCGGGCCGGCTTACACCTTC.